This T cell receptor beta chain was retrieved from a study of T cell repertoires in cytomegalovirus infection (dated by TCRdb to the late 2010s). With respect to the entire study: Donor HLA type was relevant to the analysis, as public TCR beta signatures indicated carriage of CMV infection together with the matching HLA type.

TCRdb lists the instrument as Illumina HiSeq 1500. The public reads were reanalyzed by TCRdb: fastp trimming at Q25, MiXCR alignment, in-frame beta chains only. Under each unique CDR3 protein, matching rows form one entry showing the most common genes and DNA. The sample table contains approximately 130,000 distinct CDR3 sequences; only one count was recorded for roughly a quarter of them. The top ten constitute 30% to 40% of the sample. Study-wide conclusions, independent of this receptor: The ex vivo response was dominated by HLA-C-restricted CMV-specific TCR beta clonotypes, and the single most frequent clonotype in two of eight donors was supplied by these HLA-C-restricted clonotypes. In both this cohort and an independent cohort of some 380 donors, the cumulative frequency of public TCR beta family members distinguished carriers of CMV infection plus the relevant HLA type.

From cysteine to phenylalanine, the CDR3 is 14 amino acids long. Left in the record is the CDR3 DNA by itself, 42 bases read in frame from the first base. Trimming takes 3 bases from V and 1 base from J, and the germline ends sit 8 bases apart. CDR1 is given as KGHDR and CDR2 as SFDVKD, both from the germline V gene. This clonotype was seen a few times. Which antigen it targets is not known. The input lacks base qualities; no much larger clone sits a single base away. Rearrangement joined TRBV24-1 to TRBJ1-1; the D gene is unclear. The sequence was collected from a human donor in good health (CMV status not recorded). Some clones in this sample may be carry-over from other donors' samples. Material: PBMCs, sequenced either directly or after in vitro stimulation (not recorded which). CDR3 protein: CATSDGWGNTEAFF. The DNA is TGTGCCACCAGTGATGGCTGGGGGAACACTGAAGCTTTCTTT.